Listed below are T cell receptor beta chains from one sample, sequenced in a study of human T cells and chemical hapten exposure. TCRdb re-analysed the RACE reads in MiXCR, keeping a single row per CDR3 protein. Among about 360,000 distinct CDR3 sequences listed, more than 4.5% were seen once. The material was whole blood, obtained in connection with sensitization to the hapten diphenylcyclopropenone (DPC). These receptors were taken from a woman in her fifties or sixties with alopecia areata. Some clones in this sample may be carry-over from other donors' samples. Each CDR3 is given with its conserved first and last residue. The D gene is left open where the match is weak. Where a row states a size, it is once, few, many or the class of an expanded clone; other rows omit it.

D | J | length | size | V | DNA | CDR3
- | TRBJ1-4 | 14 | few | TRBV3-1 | TGTGCCAGCAGCCAAGGGGCACGGGGTGAAAAACTGTTTTTT | CASSQGARGEKLFF
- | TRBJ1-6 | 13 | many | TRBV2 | TGTGCCAGCAGACAGGGTCGAAATTCACCCCTCCACTTT | CASRQGRNSPLHF
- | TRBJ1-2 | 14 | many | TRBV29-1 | TGCAGCGTTGAACAAGGGGTAGGGGGATATGGCTACACCTTC | CSVEQGVGGYGYTF
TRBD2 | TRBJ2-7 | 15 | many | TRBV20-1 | TGCAGTGCTGGAGGGTCTAGCGGGGGATCGGAAGAGCAGTACTTC | CSAGGSSGGSEEQYF
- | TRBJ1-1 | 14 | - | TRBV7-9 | TGTGCCAGCGGACCGGGACCTATGAACACTGAAGCTTTCTTT | CASGPGPMNTEAFF
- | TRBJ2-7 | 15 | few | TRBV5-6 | TGTGCCAGCAGCTTGGGTCAGTCTTATACCTACGAGCAGTACTTC | CASSLGQSYTYEQYF
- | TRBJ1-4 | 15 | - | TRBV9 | TGTGCCAGCAGCGTCGACAGTTACACTAATGAAAAACTGTTTTTT | CASSVDSYTNEKLFF
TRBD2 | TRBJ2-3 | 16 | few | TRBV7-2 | TGTGCCAGCAGGGTAGGGCTAGCGGGACGCACAGATACGCAGTATTTT | CASRVGLAGRTDTQYF
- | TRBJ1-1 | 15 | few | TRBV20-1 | TGCAGTGCTAGAGACCCATCGGGGGCGCAAACTGAAGCTTTCTTT | CSARDPSGAQTEAFF
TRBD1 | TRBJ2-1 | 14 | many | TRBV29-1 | TGCAGCGGGAGGGAGGACAGGGTTTACAATGAGCAGTTCTTC | CSGREDRVYNEQFF
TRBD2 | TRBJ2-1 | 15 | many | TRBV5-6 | TGTGCCAGCAGCTCCGGACTAGCGGGAGGAGGAGGGCAGTTCTTC | CASSSGLAGGGGQFF
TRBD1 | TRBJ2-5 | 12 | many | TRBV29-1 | TGCAGCGCCCGGACAGGGAGAGAGACCCAGTACTTC | CSARTGRETQYF
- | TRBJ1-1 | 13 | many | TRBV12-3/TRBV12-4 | TGTGCCAGCAGTTTCGAGGGCCACACTGAAGCTTTCTTT | CASSFEGHTEAFF
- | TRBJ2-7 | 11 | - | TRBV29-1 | TGCAGCGTTGAGTACTCCTACGAGCAGTACTTC | CSVEYSYEQYF
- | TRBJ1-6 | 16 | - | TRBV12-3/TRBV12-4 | TGTGCCAGCAGTTTTGATTTACAGGGTGGGAGCACACCCCTCCACTTT | CASSFDLQGGSTPLHF
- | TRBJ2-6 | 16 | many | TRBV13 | TGTGCCAGCAGCCCGACAGGTGCCTCTGGGGCCAACGTCCTGACTTTC | CASSPTGASGANVLTF
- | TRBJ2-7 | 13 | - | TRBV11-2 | TGTGCCAGCGGGGCGGGGATAACCTACGAGCAGTACTTC | CASGAGITYEQYF
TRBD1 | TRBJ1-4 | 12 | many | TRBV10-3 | TGTGCCATCGGGACAGGGAACGAAAAACTGTTTTTT | CAIGTGNEKLFF
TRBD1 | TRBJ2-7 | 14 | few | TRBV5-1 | TGCGCCAGCAGCCCGACAGGGCAGGCCTACGAGCAGTACTTC | CASSPTGQAYEQYF
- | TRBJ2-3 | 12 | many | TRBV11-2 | TGTGCCAGCAGCCCCGCCACGGATACGCAGTATTTT | CASSPATDTQYF
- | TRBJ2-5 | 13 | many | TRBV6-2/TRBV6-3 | TGTGCCAGCATAGGCGGGATGAGTGAGACCCAGTACTTC | CASIGGMSETQYF
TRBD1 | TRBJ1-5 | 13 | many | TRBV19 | TGTGCCAGTATGGACAGGGGTGGACAGCCCCAGCATTTT | CASMDRGGQPQHF
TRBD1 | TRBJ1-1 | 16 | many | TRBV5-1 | TGCGCCAGCAGCACACAGGGGGCGGAGGTGAACACTGAAGCTTTCTTT | CASSTQGAEVNTEAFF
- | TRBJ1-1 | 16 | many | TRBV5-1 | TGCGCCAGCAGCTTGGTGGGGGGGCGGCGGGACACTGAAGCTTTCTTT | CASSLVGGRRDTEAFF
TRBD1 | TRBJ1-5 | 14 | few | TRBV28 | TGTGCCAGCAGCGGACAGGGGTCTCATCAGCCCCAGCATTTT | CASSGQGSHQPQHF
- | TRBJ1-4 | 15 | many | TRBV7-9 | TGTGCCAGCAGCGAACAGGCTTCAACTAATGAAAAACTGTTTTTT | CASSEQASTNEKLFF
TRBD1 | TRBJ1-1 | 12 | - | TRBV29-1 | TGCAGCGTTCGGGGACAGGGTTTAGGAGCTTTCTTT | CSVRGQGLGAFF
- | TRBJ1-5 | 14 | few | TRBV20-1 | TGCAGTGCTAGAGGTGGAAATAGCAATCAGCCCCAGCATTTT | CSARGGNSNQPQHF
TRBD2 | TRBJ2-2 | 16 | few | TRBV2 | TGTGCCAGCACCACCCGGACTAGCGAGCACACCGGGGAGCTGTTTTTT | CASTTRTSEHTGELFF
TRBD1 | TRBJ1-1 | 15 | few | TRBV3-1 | TGTGCCAGCAGCCAAAGTGGAAGGGGGCGCACTGAAGCTTTCTTT | CASSQSGRGRTEAFF
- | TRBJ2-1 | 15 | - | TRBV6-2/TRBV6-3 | TGTGCCAGCGGGCGCCGGGACCTCTCCTACAATGAGCAGTTCTTC | CASGRRDLSYNEQFF
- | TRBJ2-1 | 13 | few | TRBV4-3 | TGCGCCAGCAGCCAAGATAGACTTCGGCAGCAGTTCTTC | CASSQDRLRQQFF
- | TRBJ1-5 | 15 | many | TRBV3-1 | TGTGCCAGCAGCCAAGATAGAAGGGGGGGACAGCCCCAGCATTTT | CASSQDRRGGQPQHF
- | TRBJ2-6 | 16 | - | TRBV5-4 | TGTGCCAGCAGCTTGGCGGGGGCTCATGGGGCCAACGTCCTGACTTTC | CASSLAGAHGANVLTF
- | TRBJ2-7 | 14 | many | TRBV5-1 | TGCGCCAGCAGCGCTGATAACAGGGCCAACGAGCAGTACTTC | CASSADNRANEQYF